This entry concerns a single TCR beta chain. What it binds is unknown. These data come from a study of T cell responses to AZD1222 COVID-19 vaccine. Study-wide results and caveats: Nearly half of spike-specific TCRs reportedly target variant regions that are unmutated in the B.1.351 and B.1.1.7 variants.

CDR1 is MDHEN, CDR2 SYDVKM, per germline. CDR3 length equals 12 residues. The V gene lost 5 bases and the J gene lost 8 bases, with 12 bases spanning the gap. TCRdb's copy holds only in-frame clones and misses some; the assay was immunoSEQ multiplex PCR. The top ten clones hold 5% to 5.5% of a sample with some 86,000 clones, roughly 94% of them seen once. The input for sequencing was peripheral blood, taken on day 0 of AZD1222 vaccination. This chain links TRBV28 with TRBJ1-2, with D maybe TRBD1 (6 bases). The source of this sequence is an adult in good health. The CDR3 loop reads CASSRNREGYTF. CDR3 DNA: TGTGCCAGCAGTCGAAACAGGGAAGGCTACACCTTC.